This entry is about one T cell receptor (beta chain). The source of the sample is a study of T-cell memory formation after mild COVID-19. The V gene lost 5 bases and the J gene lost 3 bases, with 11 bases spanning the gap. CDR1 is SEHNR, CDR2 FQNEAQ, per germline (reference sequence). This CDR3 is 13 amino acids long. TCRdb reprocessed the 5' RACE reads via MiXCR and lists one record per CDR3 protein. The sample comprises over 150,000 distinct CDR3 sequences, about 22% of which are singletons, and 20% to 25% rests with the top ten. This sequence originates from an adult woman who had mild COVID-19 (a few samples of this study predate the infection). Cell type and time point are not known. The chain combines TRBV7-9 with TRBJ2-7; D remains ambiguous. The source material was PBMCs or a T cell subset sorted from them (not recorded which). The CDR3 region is CASSPLGRYEQYF. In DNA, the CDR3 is TGTGCCAGCAGCCCATTAGGGCGCTACGAGCAGTACTTC.